The rows below give T cell receptor beta chains drawn from one sample of a study of shared clonotypes between healthy human individuals. Generated by immunoSEQ multiplex PCR, the TCRdb table keeps only in-frame clones and is missing some. Here the sample spans around 1.4 million clones, less than 99% being singletons. The material sequenced was naive CD4+ T cells sorted from blood. The receptors were gathered from a man between 25 and 39 years old in good health. Both conserved end residues are part of each CDR3. A D gene is named only where the DNA matches it firmly. The size entry is marked missing in some rows and otherwise reads once, few, many or a size class.

CASERQGANGYTF,TGTGCCAGCGAGAGGCAGGGGGCGAATGGCTACACCTTC,TRBD1,TRBJ1-2,.,TRBV2
CASSLDAGDRSGANVLTF,TGTGCCAGCAGCTTAGATGCAGGGGACCGCTCTGGGGCCAACGTCCTGACTTTC,.,TRBJ2-6,.,TRBV11-2
CASSMRGPDTQYF,TGTGCCAGTAGTATGAGGGGTCCAGATACGCAGTATTTT,.,TRBJ2-3,.,TRBV19
CASSSQDRLGPYNEQFF,TGTGCCAGCAGCAGCCAAGATAGGCTAGGTCCCTACAATGAGCAGTTCTTC,.,TRBJ2-1,.,TRBV4-2
CASSPTGYEQYF,TGCGCCAGCAGTCCAACAGGGTACGAGCAGTACTTC,.,TRBJ2-7,.,TRBV5-1
CASSQKQGVLNTGELFF,TGCGCCAGCAGCCAAAAACAGGGGGTCCTCAACACCGGGGAGCTGTTTTTT,TRBD1,TRBJ2-2,.,TRBV5-1
CAISELGTVSYEQYF,TGTGCCATCAGTGAGTTAGGGACAGTCTCCTACGAGCAGTACTTC,TRBD1,TRBJ2-7,.,TRBV10-3
CASSLSGQNTEAFF,TGTGCCAGCAGTTTATCTGGACAGAACACTGAAGCTTTCTTT,.,TRBJ1-1,once,TRBV27
CASSQDRGYGYTF,TGCGCCAGCAGCCAAGATAGGGGTTATGGCTACACCTTC,.,TRBJ1-2,.,TRBV4-3
CAISGDRNYGYTF,TGTGCCATCAGCGGAGACAGAAACTATGGCTACACCTTC,.,TRBJ1-2,.,TRBV10-3
CASSTAPRLASNEQFF,TGTGCCAGCAGCACCGCCCCCAGACTAGCGTCAAATGAGCAGTTCTTC,TRBD2,TRBJ2-1,.,TRBV9
CASSAPSRAEQFF,TGTGCCAGCAGCGCACCAAGTAGGGCGGAGCAGTTCTTC,.,TRBJ2-1,.,TRBV5-4
CASSPGTAGNTIYF,TGCGCCAGCAGCCCTGGGACAGCTGGAAACACCATATATTTT,TRBD1,TRBJ1-3,.,TRBV5-1
CASSVAPPSGRSTDTQYF,TGTGCCAGCAGCGTAGCTCCCCCTAGCGGGAGGTCTACCGATACGCAGTATTTT,TRBD2,TRBJ2-3,.,TRBV9
CASSENTGELFF,TGCGCCAGCAGTGAGAACACCGGGGAGCTGTTTTTT,.,TRBJ2-2,few,TRBV10-1
CASSLVSGVQETQYF,TGTGCCAGCAGCTTAGTGTCAGGGGTTCAAGAGACCCAGTACTTC,.,TRBJ2-5,.,TRBV11-2
CATTSGRAYEQYF,TGTGCCACGACTAGCGGGAGAGCGTACGAGCAGTACTTC,TRBD2,TRBJ2-7,.,TRBV6-1
CASSLVWDSKETQYF,TGTGCCAGCAGCTTAGTTTGGGACAGCAAAGAGACCCAGTACTTC,TRBD1,TRBJ2-5,.,TRBV7-2